This entry lists 30 T cell receptor beta chains sequenced from one sample in a study of blood T cell repertoires in COVID-19. Clones were read by immunoSEQ multiplex PCR, and TCRdb kept only the in-frame ones, dropping some. The sample has about 200,000 clones, over 75% seen once; the top ten hold over 15%. Sequencing input: peripheral blood. These receptors were obtained from a man between 45 and 60 years old with COVID-19, enrolled during active disease.

CDR3 nucleotide sequence: TGTGCCAGCAGCGTAGCCACAGCAATTAACACCGGGGAGCTGTTTTTT. Its protein is CASSVATAINTGELFF. The chain couples TRBV9 to TRBJ2-2; no reliable D call. From germline, CDR1 is SGDLS and CDR2 YYNGEE. Trimming stripped 0 bases from V and 2 bases from J, with 11 bases between. The CDR3 sequence is 16 residues long.

This chain connects TRBV10-3 to TRBJ2-7, with D unclear. Germline CDR1 ENHRY, CDR2 SYGVKD. Trimming stripped 0 bases from V and 1 base from J, with 16 bases between. This CDR3 is 17 amino acids long. The CDR3 DNA sequence: TGTGCCATCAGTGAGTCACTTATTACTACTCTATCCTACGAGCAGTACTTC. It specifies CAISESLITTLSYEQYF.

The chain is built from TRBV4-1 and TRBJ1-6; D not certain. The CDR3 is 15 amino acids. Germline V gene sequence: CDR1 MGHRA, CDR2 YSYEKL. V gave up 1 base and J gave up 11 bases, with 15 bases separating them. Here the CDR3 reads CASSQVSGVWAPLHF. For the CDR3, the DNA is TGCGCCAGCAGCCAAGTTTCCGGGGTTTGGGCACCCCTCCACTTT.

The chain couples TRBV4-3 to TRBJ2-7; TRBD2 agrees at 8 bases. Looked up from germline, CDR1 is LGHNA and CDR2 is YSLEER. The trim removed 0 bases at V and 0 bases at J, leaving 7 bases unmatched. The CDR3 is made up of 17 amino acids. The CDR3 is CASSQELADPGSYEQYF. The CDR3, as DNA: TGCGCCAGCAGCCAAGAACTAGCGGACCCTGGCTCCTACGAGCAGTACTTC.

The gene calls are TRBV2 and TRBJ2-1, with 14 bases aligning to TRBD2. The CDR3 runs 15 residues. Germline values: CDR1 SNHLY, CDR2 FYNNEI. The ends lost 6 bases at V and 9 bases at J; junction bases unmatched: 7. CDR3 amino acids: CASRSTSGRATEQFF. The CDR3 DNA reads TGTGCCAGCAGATCGACTAGCGGGAGGGCCACTGAGCAGTTCTTC.

The chain has TRBV7-2 and TRBJ1-1; 10 nucleotides match TRBD1. Germline CDR1 is SGHTA and CDR2 is FQGNSA. The trim removed 5 bases at V and 5 bases at J, leaving 5 bases unmatched. CDR3 size: 14 residues. The CDR3 bases are TGTGCCAGCAGCCGCGGGACAGGGGTTACTGAAGCTTTCTTT. This encodes CASSRGTGVTEAFF. Filled out from reference TRBV7-2 and TRBJ1-1, the complete variable domain reads GAGVSQSPSNKVTEKGKDVELRCDPISGHTALYWYRQSLGQGLEFLIYFQGNSAPDKSGLPSDRFSAERTGGSVSTLTIQRTQQEDSAVYLCASSRGTGVTEAFFGQGTRLTVV.

The rearrangement joins TRBV7-9 to TRBJ2-1; 7 bases are shared with TRBD1. J lost 12 bases, V lost 1 base, and 12 bases had no gene match. CDR3 length: 15 amino acids. CDR1 and CDR2 from the germline V gene are SEHNR and FQNEAQ (reference sequence). Here the CDR3 reads CASSLGRGPLVGQFF. In nucleotides, the CDR3 is TGTGCCAGCAGCTTAGGTAGGGGGCCCCTAGTAGGGCAGTTCTTC.

V and J are TRBV21-1 and TRBJ1-1; no check of the table's D call, TRBD1, against the DNA was made. TRBV21-1 is tagged as a pseudogene. The CDR3 totals 15 residues. CDR3 coding DNA: TGTGCCAGCAGCAAAGGGGACAGCTGGAACACTGAAGCTTTCTTT. Encoded protein: CASSKGDSWNTEAFF.

The sample holds one count of this clone. The chain joins TRBV10-3 to TRBJ2-5; TRBD2 matches at 8 bases. The trim removed 6 bases at V and 5 bases at J, leaving 11 bases unmatched. The CDR3 covers 15 residues. Germline V lookup: CDR1 ENHRY, CDR2 SYGVKD. Here the CDR3 DNA reads TGTGCCATCAGCCGGGGAGCGGGAGCGGAGGAGACCCAGTACTTC. The encoded protein is CAISRGAGAEETQYF.

This chain links TRBV2 with TRBJ1-2; D is perhaps TRBD1 (5 bases). Germline assignment: CDR1 SNHLY and CDR2 FYNNEI. The V end was cut by 6 bases, the J end by 0 bases, with 17 bases between. This CDR3 region has 16 residues. CDR3: CASRDRSQGSNYGYTF. In DNA, the CDR3 is TGTGCCAGCAGGGATAGAAGCCAGGGATCTAACTATGGCTACACCTTC.

The rearrangement uses TRBV7-8 and TRBJ2-3; D possibly corresponds to TRBD2 (5 bases). Trimming shortened V by 5 bases and J by 0 bases, and 12 bases separated the two germline ends. The CDR3 contains 15 residues. Looked up from germline, CDR1 is SGHVS and CDR2 is FQNEAQ. The CDR3 spells CASSASGASTDTQYF. DNA of the CDR3: TGTGCCAGCAGCGCCAGCGGAGCTAGCACAGATACGCAGTATTTT.

This clone was observed once. The CDR3: CASSTGQVENIQYF. The CDR3 bases are TGCGCCAGCAGCACGGGACAGGTTGAAAACATTCAGTACTTC. The V call is TRBV5-1, the J call TRBJ2-4; 8 nucleotides match TRBD1. The CDR3 contains 14 residues. CDR1 SGHRS and CDR2 YFSETQ come from the germline V gene. V lost 4 bases to trimming and J lost 5 bases; unmatched junction nucleotides: 5.

With respect to this clone: The same CDR3 is also encoded by other DNA sequences in this sample. The CDR3 reads CASSPQGFGYTF. In nucleotides, the CDR3 is TGTGCCAGCAGCCCCCAGGGTTTTGGCTACACCTTC. The V and J genes are TRBV12-3 or TRBV12-4 and TRBJ1-2, with D perhaps matching TRBD1 (5 bases). The V end lost 6 bases, the J end lost 7 bases, and 12 bases lay between the germline ends. The CDR3 totals 12 residues.

The rearrangement links TRBV5-4 to TRBJ1-2; 8 bases are shared with TRBD1. The CDR3 totals 17 residues. Germline values: CDR1 SGHNT, CDR2 YYREEE (reference sequence). V trimming: 3 bases; J trimming: 4 bases; junction bases outside the gene matches: 14. The CDR3 loop reads CASSSGGRQGAGYGYTF. The CDR3 nucleotides read TGTGCCAGCAGCTCTGGGGGTCGTCAGGGGGCGGGCTATGGCTACACCTTC.

CDR3 in DNA: TGTGCCAGCACCCATGGGAGGACCCAGTACTTC. This encodes CASTHGRTQYF. The genes are TRBV3-1 (or the pseudogene TRBV3-2) and TRBJ2-5; maybe TRBD2 (5 bases). Trimming took 7 bases from V and 7 from J, leaving 10 bases between them. The germline gives CDR1 LGHDT, CDR2 YNNKEL (reference sequence). This CDR3 contains 11 residues.

The V gene is TRBV12-1, the J gene TRBJ2-5; the DNA was not compared with TRBD1, the D call given in the table. TRBV12-1 is a recognized pseudogene. The CDR3 is made up of 13 amino acids. The CDR3 is CASRDRYQETQYF. The CDR3 nucleotides are TGTGCCAGCCGGGACAGGTACCAAGAGACCCAGTACTTC.

The gene calls are TRBV29-1 and TRBJ2-2; 8 bases fit TRBD2. The CDR3 has 14 amino acids. V lost 3 bases, J lost 1 base, and 1 base stayed unmatched. CDR1 and CDR2 from the germline V gene are SQVTM and ANQGSEA. The CDR3 loop is CSVDLAGNTGELFF. CDR3 coding DNA: TGCAGCGTTGACCTAGCGGGGAACACCGGGGAGCTGTTTTTT.

This clone is a singleton in its sample. This chain connects TRBV7-8 to TRBJ2-5, with D perhaps TRBD1 (6 bases). The CDR3 has 13 residues. The germline gives CDR1 SGHVS, CDR2 FQNEAQ. V gave up 10 bases and J gave up 2 bases, with 14 bases separating them. DNA of the CDR3: TGTGCCATTCGCCGGACAGTACAAGAGACCCAGTACTTC. It yields the protein CAIRRTVQETQYF.

The V gene is TRBV6-2 or TRBV6-3, the J gene TRBJ1-5; 10 positions agree with TRBD1. The CDR3 consists of 16 residues. Trimming cost V 2 bases and J 6 bases; bases outside gene matches: 7. Germline V CDR1 and CDR2: MNHEY, SVGEGT. The CDR3 region is CASSYTPGQGSQPQHF. The CDR3 region has the DNA TGTGCCAGCAGTTACACCCCGGGACAGGGGTCTCAGCCCCAGCATTTT.

The chain is built from TRBV7-8 and TRBJ1-4; D remains unclear. V was pared by 2 bases and J by 5 bases, with 6 bases between. The CDR3 has 13 amino acids. The germline V gene encodes CDR1 SGHVS and CDR2 FQNEAQ. For the CDR3, the DNA is TGTGCCAGCAGCTTATACACCAATGAAAAACTGTTTTTT. It is translated as CASSLYTNEKLFF.

The rearrangement links TRBV5-1 to TRBJ2-1; 7 bases map to TRBD2. CDR1 SGHRS and CDR2 YFSETQ come from the germline V gene. V was clipped by 2 bases and J by 5 bases; unmatched bases: 4. The CDR3 has 14 amino acids. The CDR3 sequence is CASSFLAVNNEQFF. CDR3 sequence (DNA): TGCGCCAGCAGCTTTCTAGCGGTAAACAATGAGCAGTTCTTC. Based on the CDR3 plus reference TRBV5-1 and TRBJ2-1, the full variable domain is KAGVTQTPRYLIKTRGQQVTLSCSPISGHRSVSWYQQTPGQGLQFLFEYFSETQRNKGNFPGRFSGRQFSNSRSEMNVSTLELGDSALYLCASSFLAVNNEQFFGPGTRLTVL.

The chain combines TRBV25-1 with TRBJ2-1; no clear D gene. Germline V gene data show CDR1 as MGHDK and CDR2 as SYGVNS. The ends were cut back, 5 bases at V and 8 bases at J, with 13 bases in the middle. The CDR3 consists of 13 residues. The CDR3 DNA follows: TGTGCCAGCAGTCCCCACCCCCAGGATGAGCAGTTCTTC. Its protein is CASSPHPQDEQFF.

J is TRBJ2-7 and V is TRBV28; D not resolved. The CDR3 is made up of 11 amino acids. The germline CDR1 and CDR2 sequences are MDHEN and SYDVKM. The germline V and J ends were trimmed by 5 bases and 5 bases, with 7 bases remaining between them. CDR3 in amino acids: CASSTIDEQYF. The CDR3 DNA reads as TGTGCCAGCAGTACCATAGACGAGCAGTACTTC.

V gene TRBV6-5 combines with J gene TRBJ2-7; D possibly corresponds to TRBD1 (5 bases). The CDR3 is 15 residues long. Germline V CDR1 and CDR2: MNHEY, SVGAGI. V shed 0 bases and J shed 7 bases, with 16 bases lying between them. In DNA form, the CDR3 reads TGTGCCAGCAGTTACTCGCAGGGTGATCCAAGGGAGCAGTACTTC. Encoded protein: CASSYSQGDPREQYF.

The V gene is TRBV3-1 (or the pseudogene TRBV3-2), the J gene TRBJ1-4; 7 bases map to TRBD1. CDR3 length: 15 residues. Trimming cost V 3 bases and J 8 bases; bases outside gene matches: 9. Germline CDR1 and CDR2: LGHDT and YNNKEL (reference sequence). The CDR3 protein is CASSQMGTVGEKLFF. The DNA of the CDR3 is TGTGCCAGCAGCCAGATGGGGACAGTTGGGGAAAAACTGTTTTTT.

V gene TRBV28 combines with J gene TRBJ1-5, with TRBD1 identical over 12 bases. Germline CDR1 is MDHEN and CDR2 is SYDVKM. The length of the CDR3 is 16 residues. The ends lost 0 bases at V and 6 bases at J; junction bases unmatched: 3. The CDR3 DNA is TGTGCCAGCAGTTTATGGAGGGACAGGGGGCCTCAGCCCCAGCATTTT. Its translation is CASSLWRDRGPQPQHF.

This rearrangement joins TRBV6-2 or TRBV6-3 to TRBJ2-6, with TRBD1 matching 9 bases. V dropped 5 bases and J dropped 0; count of bases not matched to a gene: 8. CDR3 length: 18 residues. From germline, CDR1 is MNHEY and CDR2 SVGEGT. This chain's CDR3 is CASSNPGQGPSGANVLTF. The CDR3 nucleotides read TGTGCCAGCAGTAACCCGGGACAGGGACCCTCTGGGGCCAACGTCCTGACTTTC.

The chain has TRBV5-6 and TRBJ2-4; perhaps TRBD1 as D (6 bases). Per germline, CDR1 SGHDT and CDR2 YYEEEE. The CDR3 extends over 16 amino acids. Trimming removed 0 bases from V and 0 bases from J, with 10 bases in between. In nucleotides, the CDR3 is TGTGCCAGCAGCTTGGACGGACAGCTAGCCAAAAACATTCAGTACTTC. It is translated as CASSLDGQLAKNIQYF.

The rearrangement links TRBV10-3 to TRBJ1-2, with 9 bases identical to TRBD1. CDR3 length: 16 amino acids. Germline values: CDR1 ENHRY, CDR2 SYGVKD. The V gene end was trimmed by 0 bases and the J gene end by 4 bases; junction bases not matched to a gene: 6. DNA of the CDR3: TGTGCCATCAGTGAGTCTACAGGGGGCACCCTCTATGGCTACACCTTC. Protein product: CAISESTGGTLYGYTF.

V is TRBV5-1 and J is TRBJ1-2, with D maybe TRBD1 (5 bases). CDR1 is SGHRS and CDR2 is YFSETQ in the germline V gene. Between the trimmed V and J ends, which lost 0 bases and 4 bases, there was a span of 10 bases. CDR3 size: 14 residues. The CDR3 loop reads CASSLEDTIYGYTF. The CDR3 nucleotides read TGCGCCAGCAGCTTGGAGGACACTATCTATGGCTACACCTTC.